This passage covers 14 T cell receptor beta chains from one sample sequenced in a study of CD8 T cells in Susac syndrome. The RNA input was about 0.5 to 1 ug, and it was reverse transcribed with random hexamers. TCRdb recomputed calls from the immunoSEQ multiplex PCR reads with MiXCR, one row per CDR3 protein. The sample contains about 120,000 distinct CDR3 sequences, roughly 92% of which appear only once. Sequences were obtained from CD4+ T cells from PBMCs. All receptors derive from a human donor in good health.

This chain connects TRBV30 to TRBJ2-5; TRBD2 agrees at 7 bases. The CDR3 has 14 residues. CDR1 is GTSNPN and CDR2 is SVGIG in the germline V gene (reference sequence). Trimming at V came to 3 bases and at J to 5 bases, leaving 9 bases not matched to a gene. CDR3 sequence reads: CAWSPGGGEETQYF. The CDR3 nucleotides read TGTGCCTGGAGCCCGGGGGGAGGAGAGGAGACCCAGTACTTC.

The chain couples TRBV5-6 to TRBJ2-3; perhaps TRBD2 as D (6 bases). V was cut by 6 bases and J by 2 bases, with 22 bases left in between. Germline-derived CDR1 and CDR2 are SGHDT and YYEEEE. CDR3 length equals 17 residues. CDR3 region: CASTWGDPQRITDTQYF. CDR3 nucleotide sequence: TGTGCCAGCACTTGGGGGGACCCCCAAAGGATCACAGATACGCAGTATTTT.

V is TRBV30 and J is TRBJ2-1; 11 bases match TRBD2. With V trimmed by 1 base and J by 5 bases, 7 bases remained unmatched. CDR1 GTSNPN and CDR2 SVGIG come from the germline V gene (reference sequence). This CDR3 spans 16 amino acids. This CDR3 reads CAWSGNSGRGHNEQFF. CDR3 in DNA: TGTGCCTGGAGTGGGAATAGCGGGAGGGGCCACAATGAGCAGTTCTTC.

The chain employs TRBV5-1 and TRBJ2-5, with a tentative D call TRBD1 (5 bases). This CDR3 has 14 residues. The germline V gene encodes CDR1 SGHRS and CDR2 YFSETQ. V was clipped by 4 bases and J by 4 bases, with 14 bases between them. The CDR3 DNA sequence: TGCGCCAGCAGCGCCGCACAGGCTACAGAGACCCAGTACTTC. Residues: CASSAAQATETQYF.

V and J are TRBV4-2 and TRBJ2-7, with D maybe TRBD1 (5 bases). V was cut by 3 bases and J by 1 base, with 13 bases left in between. This CDR3 contains 15 residues. CDR1 and CDR2 (germline): LGHNA, YNFKEQ. In nucleotides, the CDR3 is TGTGCCAGCAGCCATTCGATCGGACAATCCTACGAGCAGTACTTC. It is translated as CASSHSIGQSYEQYF.

The chain couples TRBV29-1 to TRBJ2-3; 9 bases agree with TRBD2. There are 20 residues in the CDR3. Germline CDR1 is SQVTM and CDR2 is ANQGSEA. Germline trimming cut 2 bases from V and 9 bases from J; bases unmatched to any gene: 27. CDR3 region: CSVEPAGRTSAWGERRTQYF. The CDR3 coding sequence is TGCAGCGTTGAACCCGCGGGCAGGACTAGCGCTTGGGGGGAAAGGAGGACGCAGTATTTT.

The gene calls are TRBV4-3 and TRBJ1-1; D uncertain. The CDR3 covers 14 residues. Trimming removed 5 bases from V and 5 bases from J, with 15 bases in between. The germline V gene encodes CDR1 LGHNA and CDR2 YSLEER. The CDR3 sequence: CASSFSIGRTEAFF. CDR3 nucleotide sequence: TGCGCCAGCAGCTTCTCAATAGGGAGGACTGAAGCTTTCTTT.

This chain joins TRBV20-1 and TRBJ2-7, with D possibly TRBD2 on 5 matching bases. Looked up from germline, CDR1 is DFQATT and CDR2 is SNEGSKA (reference sequence). CDR3 length equals 15 residues. V dropped 3 bases and J dropped 3 bases, with 18 bases sitting between them. Here the CDR3 DNA reads TGCAGTGCTAGTCTAACGGGAAGCACCGACTACGAGCAGTACTTC. The encoded protein is CSASLTGSTDYEQYF.

This clonotype was seen a single time. CDR3 loop: CSVAQGLNYGYTF. Written as DNA, the CDR3 is TGCAGCGTTGCACAGGGGCTAAACTATGGCTACACCTTC. This chain connects TRBV29-1 to TRBJ1-2, with 7 bases matching TRBD1. Germline CDR1 is SQVTM and CDR2 is ANQGSEA. V lost 4 bases, J lost 2 bases, and 4 bases stayed unmatched. This CDR3 is 13 amino acids long.

This chain joins TRBV29-1 and TRBJ1-1, with D tentatively TRBD1 (6 bases). This CDR3 region has 14 residues. V gave up 5 bases and J gave up 1 base, with 14 bases separating them. CDR1 and CDR2 from the germline V gene are SQVTM and ANQGSEA. The CDR3 sequence: CSVKQGGPNTEAFF. The CDR3 DNA reads TGCAGCGTTAAACAGGGTGGTCCGAACACTGAAGCTTTCTTT.

The chain carries TRBV29-1 and TRBJ2-1; 7 bases map to TRBD2. Trimming cost V 7 bases and J 4 bases; bases outside gene matches: 10. Germline V lookup: CDR1 SQVTM, CDR2 ANQGSEA. This CDR3 contains 14 residues. The DNA for the CDR3 is TGCAGCGCCGGGAGGCGGGCCTTATACAATGAGCAGTTCTTC. This encodes CSAGRRALYNEQFF.

The rearrangement uses TRBV3-1 and TRBJ1-1; no definite D call. Trimming removed 0 bases at V and 12 bases at J, with 20 bases between. The CDR3 extends over 15 amino acids. Germline values: CDR1 LGHDT, CDR2 YNNKEL (reference sequence). This CDR3 reads CASSQDLVAGRGTFF. CDR3 bases: TGTGCCAGCAGCCAAGATTTGGTGGCAGGCAGAGGGACTTTCTTT.

The chain couples TRBV3-1 to TRBJ1-1; D gene uncertain. The V and J ends lost 1 base and 5 bases respectively, with 8 bases between them. From germline, CDR1 is LGHDT and CDR2 YNNKEL (reference sequence). The CDR3 runs 13 residues. CDR3 nucleotide sequence: TGTGCCAGCAGCCAAGTATTTCAAACTGAAGCTTTCTTT. Its translation: CASSQVFQTEAFF.

The chain recombines TRBV30 with TRBJ2-7; D might be TRBD1 (5 bases). The CDR3 is made up of 11 amino acids. Germline CDR1 reads GTSNPN; CDR2 reads SVGIG (reference sequence). V lost 5 bases and J 1 base, leaving 6 bases between the germline ends. Written as DNA, the CDR3 is TGTGCCTGGGCAGGGTCCTACGAGCAGTACTTC. It is translated as CAWAGSYEQYF.